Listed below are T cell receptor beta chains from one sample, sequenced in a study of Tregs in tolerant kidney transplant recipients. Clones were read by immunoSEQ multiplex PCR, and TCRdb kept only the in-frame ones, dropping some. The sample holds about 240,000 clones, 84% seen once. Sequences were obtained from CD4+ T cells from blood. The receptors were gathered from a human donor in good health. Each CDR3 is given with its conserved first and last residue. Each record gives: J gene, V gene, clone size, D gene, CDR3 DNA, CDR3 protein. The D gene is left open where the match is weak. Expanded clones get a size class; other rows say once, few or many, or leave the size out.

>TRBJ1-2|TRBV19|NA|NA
TGTGCCAGTAGTAGGTTGGACAGATACTATGGCTACACCTTC
CASSRLDRYYGYTF
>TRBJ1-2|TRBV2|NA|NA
TGTGCCAGCATAATAACACCGACCTATGGCTACACCTTC
CASIITPTYGYTF
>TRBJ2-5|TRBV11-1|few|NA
TGTGCCAGCAGCTTACAGGGTTGGGAGACCCAGTACTTC
CASSLQGWETQYF
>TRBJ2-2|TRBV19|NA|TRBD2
TGTGCCAGTTCTAGAACGGGACTAGCGGGAGTATTTGACACCGGGGAGCTGTTTTTT
CASSRTGLAGVFDTGELFF
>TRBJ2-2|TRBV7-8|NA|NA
TGTGCCAGCAGCTTAAATCAGCGTTCCGGGGAGCTGTTTTTT
CASSLNQRSGELFF
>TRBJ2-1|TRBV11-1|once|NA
TGTGCCAGCAGCTTTGGAGAGTTTAATGAGCAGTTCTTC
CASSFGEFNEQFF
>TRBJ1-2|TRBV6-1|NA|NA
TGTGCCAGCAGTGAACCCCCGGTCTATGGCTACACCTTC
CASSEPPVYGYTF
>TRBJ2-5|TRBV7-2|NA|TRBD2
TGTGCCAGCAGCTTACGCGGGAGTGGGGAAGAGACCCAGTACTTC
CASSLRGSGEETQYF
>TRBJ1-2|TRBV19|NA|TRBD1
TGTGCCAGTAGGAGGACAGGGCTGGTCTATGGCTACACCTTC
CASRRTGLVYGYTF
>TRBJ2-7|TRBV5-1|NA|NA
TGCGCCAGCAGCTTCTATGGACAGACCTACGAGCAGTACTTC
CASSFYGQTYEQYF